The T cell receptor (beta chain) described here comes from a study of blood T cells in healthy people across ages. Study results and caveats: A greater number of naive CD4+ cells and higher diversity distinguished long-lived donors from aged donors.

This clonotype is a singleton in its sample. The antigen remains undetermined. This may arise from a read error, as a much more abundant clone is one base away. The second PCR ran about 6 to 12 cycles with a sample-barcoded 5' primer and J-beta primers. TCRdb re-derived calls from the 5' RACE reads in MiXCR, one entry per CDR3 protein. The sample includes 650,000 to 1,000,000 distinct CDR3 sequences, around 36% of them seen just once. The clonotype comes from a man aged 18 to 29 in good health. Input material: blood.

CDR3 DNA sequence: TGTGCCAGCAGCCAAGGTCGGCTCCATGAGCAGTTCTTC. As protein: CASSQGRLHEQFF. The V and J genes are TRBV3-1 and TRBJ2-1, with unresolved D. V lost 1 base and J lost 8, with 9 bases in between. This CDR3 is built from 13 residues. Germline V gene data show CDR1 as LGHDT and CDR2 as YNNKEL (reference sequence).